This T cell receptor (beta chain) was sequenced in a study of T cells in narcolepsy. The study's findings and limits: Same-patient CSF and blood CD4+ T cell clonotypes included HCRT-specific and TRIB2-specific autoreactive ones.

Measured with immunoSEQ multiplex PCR; TCRdb has only the in-frame clones, and not every one. Here the sample spans 25,000 to 35,000 clones, 70% to 80% being singletons. Trimming at V came to 6 bases and at J to 9 bases, leaving 9 bases not matched to a gene. From germline, CDR1 is SGHRS and CDR2 YFSETQ. This CDR3 has 14 amino acids. In the case of this clone: Its specificity is not known.

This receptor was obtained from a human donor in good health. The specimen was memory (CD45RA-) CD4+ T cells from blood. The chain links TRBV5-1 to TRBJ2-4; 10 positions agree with TRBD1. CDR3 in amino acids: CASKETGGSVIQYF. Here the CDR3 DNA reads TGCGCCAGCAAGGAGACAGGGGGCTCTGTCATTCAGTACTTC.